One T cell receptor beta chain is described in this entry. This clone has a handful of counts. Its cognate antigen has yet to be identified. Base qualities are not recorded, but no much larger clone differs from it by a single base. TCRbeta CDR3 regions were amplified from genomic DNA using the immunoSEQ Assay, a bias-controlled multiplex PCR. Regarding the original processing steps: The number of nucleated cells in each sample was estimated from the amplification of reference gene primers within the assay. To quantify the absolute abundance of each unique TCRbeta CDR3 rearrangement, sequence reads were collapsed and filtered. Productive Simpson clonality was computed per sample as the square root of Simpson's diversity index over productive rearrangements. The table was pulled from immuneACCESS by TCRdb, which kept in-frame rearrangements only. Such tables lose some clones; where checked, under half of the loss comes from unresolved V genes, and the rest has no known cause. The V and J calls and clone size come from that table; D and trimming were worked out from the DNA. Here the sample has 350,000 or so clones; around four fifths occur a single time. The top ten clones comprise approximately 3% of the sample.

This entry is derived from a study of blood T cell repertoires in COVID-19 (dated by TCRdb to 2018 to 2020). Study-wide context: Collaborator samples came from the United States, Italy and Spain and covered acute and convalescent phases of COVID-19. The sample metadata nearly always contained a de-identified subject ID, COVID-19 status, age in years and sex. Samples were obtained from the ongoing ImmuneRACE study (first 160 participants) and from over 1,000 subjects provided by 6 global collaborators. The material from the prospective study consisted of cDNA or gDNA derived from T cells, B-cell-depleted T cells, or PBMCs. Subjects who had been exposed to COVID-19, were actively infected with it, or had recovered from it provided the deeply sampled blood TCRbeta repertoires that made up the dataset. The repertoires were released in a freely available public database meant as a resource for research on the immune response to SARS-CoV-2. Where available, HLA class I and class II types were obtained from metadata supplied by the sample provider rather than from assay-based typing.

Overall results and qualifications from the work: The quantity of clinical and demographic metadata differed by source and by participant and was supplied without curation.

Reading from cysteine to phenylalanine, the CDR3 counts 13 amino acids. Only the CDR3 region is kept as DNA, spanning 39 bases read in frame from base 1. From a lookup of the germline V gene (reference sequence), CDR1 and CDR2 are MNHNY and SVGAGI. The germline V and J ends show losses of 7 bases and 6 bases respectively, and no gene match explains 5 bases of the junction. The collaborating institutions used their own protocols to collect whole blood in K2EDTA tubes. Collaborator samples were shipped for TCRbeta analysis as frozen whole blood, isolated PBMCs, or DNA extracted from either sample type.

Rearrangement joined TRBV6-6 to TRBJ1-3, with TRBD1 identical over 8 junction bases. The TCR originated in a man aged 25-45 years with active or convalescent COVID-19. What was sequenced was peripheral blood. The nucleotide sequence is TGTGCCAGCAACGAGGACAGGGCAAACACCATATATTTT. Translated, it gives CASNEDRANTIYF.